These 26 T cell receptor beta chains were all obtained from the same sample, sequenced in a study of T cell responses to AZD1222 COVID-19 vaccine. The table came from immunoSEQ multiplex PCR; TCRdb's copy has only in-frame clones and leaves some out. The sample includes some 170,000 clones, approximately 91% of them seen just once. This sample comprised peripheral blood, obtained on day 0 of AZD1222 vaccination. These receptors were obtained from an adult in good health.

Only one count was recorded for this clone. This chain joins TRBV7-8 and TRBJ2-7; 9 bases agree with TRBD1. With V trimmed by 1 base and J by 5 bases, 9 bases remained unmatched. This CDR3 spans 16 amino acids. CDR1 SGHVS and CDR2 FQNEAQ come from the germline V gene. The CDR3 DNA reads as TGTGCCAGCAGCTTAGTCAATCCGGGACAGGGTAACGAGCAGTACTTC. Its translation: CASSLVNPGQGNEQYF.

V usage is TRBV5-1 and J usage is TRBJ2-3, with TRBD2 matching 10 bases. From germline, CDR1 is SGHRS and CDR2 YFSETQ. CDR3 size: 16 residues. V lost 0 bases, J lost 2 bases, and 3 bases stayed unmatched. CDR3 amino acids: CASSLGLAGNTDTQYF. The CDR3 coding sequence is TGCGCCAGCAGCTTGGGACTAGCGGGTAACACAGATACGCAGTATTTT.

This rearrangement joins TRBV27 to TRBJ2-1; 8 bases fit TRBD2. Germline assignment: CDR1 MNHEY and CDR2 SMNVEV (reference sequence). Trimming at V came to 4 bases and at J to 4 bases, leaving 9 bases not matched to a gene. The CDR3 runs to 16 residues. The CDR3 DNA reads as TGTGCCAGCAGTTCCCTTAGCGGGACGGTGTACAATGAGCAGTTCTTC. This encodes CASSSLSGTVYNEQFF.

This clone was counted only a few times. This rearrangement joins TRBV7-6 to TRBJ2-1, with 9 bases lining up with TRBD2. Per germline, CDR1 SGHVS and CDR2 FNYEAQ. V shed 3 bases and J 4 bases; nucleotides not matched to a gene: 7. CDR3 size: 16 residues. The CDR3 bases are TGTGCCAGCAGCTTGTTCCGAGCGGGAGGATACAATGAGCAGTTCTTC. This gives the protein CASSLFRAGGYNEQFF.

The chain recombines TRBV5-1 with TRBJ1-3, with D uncertain. V gave up 4 bases and J gave up 3 bases, with 8 bases separating them. The CDR3 is 13 residues long. Germline-derived CDR1 and CDR2 are SGHRS and YFSETQ. The CDR3 DNA is TGCGCCAGCAGCCCCCACGGTGGAAACACCATATATTTT. It codes for CASSPHGGNTIYF. The entire variable domain, with the rest obtained from reference TRBV5-1 and TRBJ1-3, is as follows: KAGVTQTPRYLIKTRGQQVTLSCSPISGHRSVSWYQQTPGQGLQFLFEYFSETQRNKGNFPGRFSGRQFSNSRSEMNVSTLELGDSALYLCASSPHGGNTIYFGEGSWLTVV.

The gene calls are TRBV6-6 and TRBJ1-5; possibly TRBD1 for D (6 bases). Germline V gene sequence: CDR1 MNHNY, CDR2 SVGAGI (reference sequence). The CDR3 extends over 14 amino acids. The V end lost 7 bases, the J end lost 7 bases, and 17 bases lay between the germline ends. Written as DNA, the CDR3 is TGTGCCAGCATCCCTCGGGGAGGGGGGCAGCCCCAGCATTTT. The encoded protein is CASIPRGGGQPQHF.

This chain connects TRBV28 to TRBJ1-2; possible D gene TRBD1, 5 bases. Trimming cost V 5 bases and J 3 bases, with 13 bases left between them. CDR3 length: 14 residues. Germline CDR1 reads MDHEN; CDR2 reads SYDVKM. In DNA form, the CDR3 reads TGTGCCAGCAGTCCCGCGGGGCTTTACTATGGCTACACCTTC. This gives the protein CASSPAGLYYGYTF.

V gene TRBV6-5 combines with J gene TRBJ2-1; D may be TRBD1 (5 bases). The CDR3 extends over 15 amino acids. V was trimmed by 6 bases and J by 2 bases, leaving 14 bases between them. CDR1 is MNHEY and CDR2 is SVGAGI in the germline V gene. The CDR3 DNA is TGTGCCAGCAGCAGCGACAGAACAACCTACAATGAGCAGTTCTTC. Protein product: CASSSDRTTYNEQFF.

The J gene is TRBJ1-4, the V gene TRBV4-2, with D unclear. CDR1 is LGHNA, CDR2 YNFKEQ, per germline. Trimming left V 1 base short and J 0 bases short, with 15 bases between. The CDR3 extends over 18 amino acids. CDR3 sequence (DNA): TGTGCCAGCAGCCAAGGAGACCGAACGGGAACAACTAATGAAAAACTGTTTTTT. This codes for CASSQGDRTGTTNEKLFF.

This clone was observed a few times. The chain has TRBV11-2 and TRBJ2-1, with 12 bases matching TRBD2. V trimming: 5 bases; J trimming: 9 bases; junction bases outside the gene matches: 11. The CDR3 spans 16 residues. From germline, CDR1 is SGHAT and CDR2 FQNNGV. CDR3 bases: TGTGCCAGCAGCCCTTTCGGGGCTAGCGGGAGGGCTGAGCAGTTCTTC. Translating gives CASSPFGASGRAEQFF.

The chain uses TRBV25-1 and TRBJ1-5, with TRBD1 as a possible D gene (6 bases). Germline V CDR1 and CDR2: MGHDK, SYGVNS. V was cut by 8 bases and J by 0 bases, with 11 bases left in between. This CDR3 spans 14 amino acids. CDR3 loop: CASGRGGSNQPQHF. The DNA for the CDR3 is TGTGCCAGCGGGCGAGGGGGTAGCAATCAGCCCCAGCATTTT.

This sequence joins TRBV18 and TRBJ1-5; possibly TRBD1 for D (5 bases). The germline CDR1 and CDR2 sequences are KGHSH and LQKENI. V was pared by 2 bases and J by 1 base, with 9 bases between. The CDR3 is made up of 15 amino acids. The CDR3 spells CASSPGGESNQPQHF. DNA for the CDR3: TGTGCCAGCTCACCAGGAGGGGAGAGCAATCAGCCCCAGCATTTT.

CDR3 DNA sequence: TGTGCCAGCAGTCGTACCGGAAGGGGACTAGCCGTCACAGATACGCAGTATTTT. Translation gives CASSRTGRGLAVTDTQYF. The genes are TRBV27 and TRBJ2-3; 9 bases map to TRBD2. Germline CDR1 is MNHEY and CDR2 is SMNVEV (reference sequence). The V and J ends lost 5 bases and 2 bases, in that order; junction bases with no gene match: 14. The CDR3 covers 18 residues.

Here the CDR3 DNA reads TGTGCCAGCAGTAGGGGATCAGTTTATGGCTACACCTTC. It codes for CASSRGSVYGYTF. The chain has TRBV12-3 or TRBV12-4 and TRBJ1-2, with D possibly TRBD1 on 5 matching bases. V was shortened by 5 bases and J by 5 bases, with 12 bases between the two germline ends. The CDR3 has 13 residues.

CDR3 nucleotides: TGTGCCAGCAGCGGACGACCACAAGATACGCAGTATTTT. Translation gives CASSGRPQDTQYF. V is TRBV11-1 and J is TRBJ2-3; D is undetermined. The CDR3 loop spans 13 amino acids. Looked up from germline, CDR1 is SGHAT and CDR2 is FQDESV (reference sequence). The V end lost 5 bases, the J end lost 5 bases, and 11 bases lay between the germline ends. The full variable domain, its missing parts supplied by reference TRBV11-1 and TRBJ2-3, is EAEVAQSPRYKITEKSQAVAFWCDPISGHATLYWYRQILGQGPELLVQFQDESVVDDSQLPKDRFSAERLKGVDSTLKIQPAELGDSAMYLCASSGRPQDTQYFGPGTRLTVL.

The V and J genes are TRBV6-5 and TRBJ1-2; TRBD1 might be the D (5 bases). From germline, CDR1 is MNHEY and CDR2 SVGAGI. V lost 5 bases, J lost 3 bases, and 13 bases lay in between. The CDR3 is 14 residues long. CDR3 sequence: CASSPGARDYGYTF. DNA of the CDR3: TGTGCCAGCAGTCCCGGGGCGCGGGACTATGGCTACACCTTC.

The rearrangement joins TRBV6-2 or TRBV6-3 to TRBJ1-5; D gene uncertain. This CDR3 region has 14 residues. Germline loops: CDR1 MNHEY, CDR2 SVGEGT. V gave up 0 bases and J gave up 6 bases, with 9 bases separating them. The CDR3 protein is CASSYSGGRQPQHF. CDR3 sequence (DNA): TGTGCCAGCAGTTACTCGGGAGGTCGTCAGCCCCAGCATTTT.

This chain connects TRBV11-2 to TRBJ2-1; maybe TRBD2 (5 bases). Germline CDR1 and CDR2: SGHAT and FQNNGV. Between the trimmed V and J ends, which lost 0 bases and 6 bases, there was a span of 18 bases. The CDR3 contains 17 residues. CDR3 residues: CASSLDRGPRQANEQFF. CDR3 in DNA: TGTGCCAGCAGCTTAGATCGAGGGCCACGCCAAGCCAATGAGCAGTTCTTC.

This clone has only a few counts. The rearrangement links TRBV28 to TRBJ2-2; D is undetermined. CDR1 and CDR2 (germline): MDHEN, SYDVKM. With 0 bases removed from V and 5 bases from J, the gap between germline ends came to 4 bases. The CDR3 consists of 13 residues. The CDR3 bases are TGTGCCAGCAGTTTATGGGCTACCGGGGAGCTGTTTTTT. The encoded protein is CASSLWATGELFF.

CDR3 nucleotide sequence: TGTGCCAGCAGTTTAAGGCACGGTTCGGGGGGCACTAATGAAAAACTGTTTTTT. Translation: CASSLRHGSGGTNEKLFF. The V call is TRBV28, the J call TRBJ1-4; maybe TRBD1 (6 bases). Germline CDR1 is MDHEN and CDR2 is SYDVKM. The ends were cut back, 2 bases at V and 2 bases at J, with 18 bases in the middle. The CDR3 is 18 amino acids.

This clone has a single count. This chain joins TRBV5-5 and TRBJ1-3; D gene uncertain. The CDR3 consists of 16 residues. CDR1 SGHKS and CDR2 YYEKEE come from the germline V gene (reference sequence). Trimming took 0 bases from V and 0 from J, leaving 10 bases between them. CDR3 nucleotides: TGTGCCAGCAGCTTGGGCCCAGGAGTCTCTGGAAACACCATATATTTT. Amino acid sequence: CASSLGPGVSGNTIYF.

This chain uses TRBV5-1 with TRBJ1-3; D not resolved. The CDR3 length is 14 residues. Trimming took 6 bases from V and 2 from J, leaving 12 bases between them. CDR1 SGHRS and CDR2 YFSETQ come from the germline V gene. For the CDR3, the DNA is TGCGCCAGCAACCCGGATGGTGCTGGAAACACCATATATTTT. This encodes CASNPDGAGNTIYF.

The rearrangement links TRBV7-2 to TRBJ2-1, with 9 bases matching TRBD2. The length of the CDR3 is 15 residues. V dropped 5 bases and J dropped 10; count of bases not matched to a gene: 12. CDR1 and CDR2 from the germline V gene are SGHTA and FQGNSA. In DNA form, the CDR3 reads TGTGCCAGCAGCCCCGGGACTAGCAGGCCCGGAGAGCAGTTCTTC. It encodes CASSPGTSRPGEQFF.

V gene TRBV5-1 combines with J gene TRBJ2-2; D might be TRBD1 or TRBD2, each matching 5 bases. CDR1 SGHRS and CDR2 YFSETQ come from the germline V gene. The CDR3 extends over 16 amino acids. V gave up 5 bases and J gave up 3 bases, with 17 bases separating them. DNA of the CDR3: TGCGCCAGCAGATCCCAGGGTTCGGGATACACCGGGGAGCTGTTTTTT. This gives the protein CASRSQGSGYTGELFF.

This chain links TRBV30 with TRBJ1-3, with D unclear. CDR1 is GTSNPN and CDR2 is SVGIG in the germline V gene (reference sequence). V dropped 3 bases and J dropped 1 base, with 7 bases sitting between them. The CDR3 totals 13 residues. The CDR3 sequence: CAWRGSSGNTIYF. As DNA, the CDR3 is TGTGCCTGGAGGGGAAGTTCTGGAAACACCATATATTTT.

The chain is built from TRBV20-1 and TRBJ2-3; D gene unclear. Trimming took off 6 bases at V and 4 bases at J, with 8 bases between the two ends. The CDR3 sequence is 11 residues long. Per the germline V gene, CDR1 is DFQATT and CDR2 is SNEGSKA (reference sequence). CDR3 residues: CSARRADTQYF. CDR3 in DNA: TGCAGTGCCCGCAGAGCAGATACGCAGTATTTT.